Listed here are 25 T cell receptor beta chains from one sample, sequenced in a study of shared clonotypes between healthy human individuals. Profiled with immunoSEQ multiplex PCR; TCRdb holds only in-frame clones, not every one. The sample contains 2,500,000 or so clones, 93% of which appear only once. Sequencing was performed on naive CD4+ T cells from PBMCs. This sample's subset: CD45RA+ positively selected. The receptors originated from a young man in good health. Some clones in this sample may be carry-over from other donors' samples.

The J gene is TRBJ1-2, the V gene TRBV7-8, with D unclear. V dropped 2 bases and J dropped 3 bases, with 19 bases sitting between them. The CDR3 runs 17 residues. From germline, CDR1 is SGHVS and CDR2 FQNEAQ. CDR3 coding DNA: TGTGCCAGCAGCTTATCTTCTGGCGGTCGTTTTGACTATGGCTACACCTTC. This gives the protein CASSLSSGGRFDYGYTF. The full variable domain, with the rest looked up from reference TRBV7-8 and TRBJ1-2, is GAGVSQSPRYKVAKRGQDVALRCDPISGHVSLFWYQQALGQGPEFLTYFQNEAQLDKSGLPSDRFFAERPEGSVSTLKIQRTQQEDSAVYLCASSLSSGGRFDYGYTFGSGTRLTVV.

V gene TRBV19 combines with J gene TRBJ1-5; the match to TRBD1 covers 9 bases. CDR3 length equals 16 residues. V shed 6 bases and J 3 bases; nucleotides not matched to a gene: 9. CDR1 and CDR2 from the germline V gene are LNHDA and SQIVND (reference sequence). In DNA, the CDR3 is TGTGCCAGTAGCGACCGGACAGGGGCGTTCAATCAGCCCCAGCATTTT. It is translated as CASSDRTGAFNQPQHF. The full variable domain, its missing parts supplied by reference TRBV19 and TRBJ1-5, is DGGITQSPKYLFRKEGQNVTLSCEQNLNHDAMYWYRQDPGQGLRLIYYSQIVNDFQKGDIAEGYSVSREKKESFPLTVTSAQKNPTAFYLCASSDRTGAFNQPQHFGDGTRLSIL.

The rearrangement joins TRBV5-1 to TRBJ2-1, with D uncertain. The CDR3 sequence is 16 residues long. V lost 5 bases, J lost 3 bases, and 18 bases lay in between. Per germline, CDR1 SGHRS and CDR2 YFSETQ. The CDR3 bases are TGCGCCAGCAGGTTCGTTGAACACGCGAACTACAATGAGCAGTTCTTC. It yields the protein CASRFVEHANYNEQFF.

This chain joins TRBV14 and TRBJ2-3, with 15 nucleotides matching TRBD2. V trimming: 4 bases; J trimming: 7 bases; junction bases outside the gene matches: 6. Germline CDR1 and CDR2: SGHDN and FVKESK. The CDR3 runs 16 residues. The CDR3, as DNA: TGTGCCAGCAGCCCTGGGACTAGCGGGAGGTGGAATACGCAGTATTTT. Encoded protein: CASSPGTSGRWNTQYF.

CDR3 loop: CASSNRDSSGNTIYF. The CDR3 coding sequence is TGTGCCAGCAGCAATCGGGACAGCTCTGGAAACACCATATATTTT. V gene TRBV21-1 combines with J gene TRBJ1-3; the table's D call, TRBD1, was not checked against the DNA. TRBV21-1 is annotated as a pseudogene. The CDR3 has 15 residues.

A few counts support this clone. Relative to the germline gene, one junction end is altered; a read error may explain this. The rearrangement uses TRBV2 and TRBJ2-1; 7 nucleotides line up with TRBD2. The germline CDR1 and CDR2 sequences are SNHLY and FYNNEI. The CDR3 loop spans 13 amino acids. The CDR3 DNA sequence: TGTGCCCGCAGCGGGGTGGGGGTAAATGAGCAGTTCTTC. Protein: CARSGVGVNEQFF.

Comment on this clone: Additional DNA sequences in this sample encode the identical CDR3. The CDR3: CAWSVTGNTIYF. The CDR3 nucleotides are TGTGCCTGGAGTGTGACAGGAAACACCATATATTTT. The V and J genes are TRBV30 and TRBJ1-3; D ambiguous. Deletions cut 0 bases from V and 4 bases from J, with 4 bases between. Germline V gene lookup returns CDR1 GTSNPN and CDR2 SVGIG (reference sequence). The CDR3 loop spans 12 amino acids.

CDR3 nucleotide sequence: TGCAGCGTTTCCCGACTCACCGCCCCCGGCTACACCTTC. It specifies CSVSRLTAPGYTF. The chain has TRBV29-1 and TRBJ1-2; no clear D. The CDR3 length is 13 residues. V lost 5 bases, J lost 8 bases, and 18 bases lay in between. From germline, CDR1 is SQVTM and CDR2 ANQGSEA.

The chain couples TRBV9 to TRBJ1-2, with unresolved D. Germline CDR1 SGDLS, CDR2 YYNGEE. The CDR3 extends over 15 amino acids. Deletions cut 0 bases from V and 1 base from J, with 10 bases between. CDR3 DNA: TGTGCCAGCAGCGTAGCCGGAAACATTAACTATGGCTACACCTTC. Protein: CASSVAGNINYGYTF.

The chain is built from TRBV28 and TRBJ2-4; D is unresolved. The CDR3 length is 15 residues. The V end was cut by 3 bases, the J end by 0 bases, with 9 bases between. Germline V gene lookup returns CDR1 MDHEN and CDR2 SYDVKM. As DNA, the CDR3 is TGTGCCAGCAGTTTTAGGGCGCTAGCCAAAAACATTCAGTACTTC. Protein sequence: CASSFRALAKNIQYF.

This chain joins TRBV29-1 and TRBJ1-3; possibly TRBD1 for D (5 bases). V shed 8 bases and J shed 0 bases, with 11 bases lying between them. This CDR3 has 13 residues. Per germline, CDR1 SQVTM and CDR2 ANQGSEA. This CDR3 is CSIRQTSGNTIYF. The CDR3 DNA follows: TGCAGCATTCGACAGACCTCTGGAAACACCATATATTTT.

The rearrangement uses TRBV7-2 and TRBJ2-3; 10 nucleotides line up with TRBD2. V lost 1 base, J lost 3 bases, and 7 bases stayed unmatched. This CDR3 region has 17 residues. Germline values: CDR1 SGHTA, CDR2 FQGNSA. The CDR3 coding sequence is TGTGCCAGCAGCTTAGTTCCAGCGGGAGGGCCAACAGATACGCAGTATTTT. This translates into CASSLVPAGGPTDTQYF.

Written as DNA, the CDR3 is TGCAGCGTTGAAGAGGGTAGCGGGAGCTCCTACAATGAGCAGTTCTTC. It translates to CSVEEGSGSSYNEQFF. J is TRBJ2-1 and V is TRBV29-1, with 9 bases lining up with TRBD2. The CDR3 loop spans 16 amino acids. Germline V gene data show CDR1 as SQVTM and CDR2 as ANQGSEA. The trim removed 0 bases at V and 0 bases at J, leaving 3 bases unmatched.

With respect to this clone: Other nucleotide sequences from this sample produce the same CDR3. The CDR3: CASSLLTGNTEAFF. CDR3 nucleotide sequence: TGCGCCAGCAGCTTGTTGACAGGCAACACTGAAGCTTTCTTT. This chain links TRBV5-1 with TRBJ1-1, with D maybe TRBD1 (6 bases). V shed 1 base and J shed 2 bases, with 9 bases lying between them. Germline CDR1 reads SGHRS; CDR2 reads YFSETQ. This CDR3 has 14 amino acids.

The chain has TRBV5-1 and TRBJ2-1; the match to TRBD1 covers 8 bases. CDR3 length equals 17 residues. Trimming at V came to 4 bases and at J to 2 bases, leaving 11 bases not matched to a gene. The germline gives CDR1 SGHRS, CDR2 YFSETQ. In nucleotides, the CDR3 is TGCGCCAGCAGCCCGTCTGCGTCGGGACAGGCCTACAATGAGCAGTTCTTC. It yields the protein CASSPSASGQAYNEQFF. The variable domain in full, with the rest retrieved from reference TRBV5-1 and TRBJ2-1, is KAGVTQTPRYLIKTRGQQVTLSCSPISGHRSVSWYQQTPGQGLQFLFEYFSETQRNKGNFPGRFSGRQFSNSRSEMNVSTLELGDSALYLCASSPSASGQAYNEQFFGPGTRLTVL.

This chain joins TRBV7-2 and TRBJ2-3; D perhaps matches TRBD1 (6 bases). Trimming took off 4 bases at V and 3 bases at J, with 8 bases between the two ends. Looked up from germline, CDR1 is SGHTA and CDR2 is FQGNSA. The CDR3 has 13 residues. In nucleotides, the CDR3 is TGTGCCAGCAGCTCCCAGGGGACAGATACGCAGTATTTT. It specifies CASSSQGTDTQYF.

This chain links TRBV5-1 with TRBJ2-7, with D perhaps TRBD2 (6 bases). Trimming removed 0 bases at V and 5 bases at J, with 15 bases between. This CDR3 is 15 amino acids long. Germline-derived CDR1 and CDR2 are SGHRS and YFSETQ. The CDR3 reads CASSLESPGENEQYF. The CDR3 DNA reads as TGCGCCAGCAGCTTGGAATCACCGGGGGAAAACGAGCAGTACTTC.

In this sample, this clone turned up once. The chain combines TRBV7-2 with TRBJ1-2; D is uncertain. V lost 6 bases and J 1 base, leaving 18 bases between the germline ends. CDR3 length equals 16 residues. CDR1 is SGHTA, CDR2 FQGNSA, per germline. The CDR3 protein is CASSRTARTYNYGYTF. DNA for the CDR3: TGTGCCAGCAGTCGCACGGCAAGGACTTATAACTATGGCTACACCTTC.

Here the CDR3 DNA reads TGTGCCAGCAGTTTACGAGCTACGCCCGTCTACGAGCAGTACTTC. This codes for CASSLRATPVYEQYF. The J gene is TRBJ2-7, the V gene TRBV28; D remains ambiguous. CDR3 size: 15 residues. V was cut by 2 bases and J by 3 bases, with 14 bases left in between. CDR1 MDHEN and CDR2 SYDVKM come from the germline V gene. Drawing the rest from reference TRBV28 and TRBJ2-7, the complete variable domain is DVKVTQSSRYLVKRTGEKVFLECVQDMDHENMFWYRQDPGLGLRLIYFSYDVKMKEKGDIPEGYSVSREKKERFSLILESASTNQTSMYLCASSLRATPVYEQYFGPGTRLTVT.

The chain uses TRBV28 and TRBJ1-2, with 8 bases aligning to TRBD1. Trimming at V came to 6 bases and at J to 8 bases, leaving 11 bases not matched to a gene. This CDR3 spans 14 amino acids. From germline, CDR1 is MDHEN and CDR2 SYDVKM. CDR3 nucleotide sequence: TGTGCCAGCAGCCCCCGGGACAGGAATAGCGGCTACACCTTC. As protein: CASSPRDRNSGYTF.

This clone was picked up one time. This chain uses TRBV5-1 with TRBJ1-2, with 9 bases fitting TRBD1. Per germline, CDR1 SGHRS and CDR2 YFSETQ. V dropped 3 bases and J dropped 7; count of bases not matched to a gene: 7. The CDR3 is 14 residues long. Written as DNA, the CDR3 is TGCGCCAGCAGCTCGACAACAGGGGGCTCTGGCTACACCTTC. It codes for CASSSTTGGSGYTF.

This rearrangement joins TRBV7-3 to TRBJ2-2; D perhaps matches TRBD1 (6 bases). The V and J ends lost 8 bases and 5 bases respectively, with 21 bases between them. Per germline, CDR1 SGHTA and CDR2 FQGTGA. This CDR3 has 16 residues. CDR3 bases: TGTGCCAGCCTTTCAGGGGCGGCCGGATGGACCGGGGAGCTGTTTTTT. Translated, it gives CASLSGAAGWTGELFF.

Concerning this clone itself: This sample includes further DNA sequences coding for the same CDR3. The V gene is TRBV5-1, the J gene TRBJ2-5; D ambiguous. CDR3 length: 14 amino acids. Trimming left V 0 bases short and J 1 base short, with 7 bases between. Germline lookup yields CDR1 SGHRS and CDR2 YFSETQ. This chain's CDR3 is CASSLGGSQETQYF. CDR3 bases: TGCGCCAGCAGCTTGGGCGGATCCCAAGAGACCCAGTACTTC.

This chain connects TRBV21-1 to TRBJ1-4; the table's D gene call, TRBD1, was not cross checked with the DNA. TRBV21-1 is a known pseudogene. The CDR3 spans 18 residues. The DNA of the CDR3 is TGTGCCAGCAGCAATGCACAGGGGGCAATTAATTGGGCTGAAAAACTGTTTTTT. It specifies CASSNAQGAINWAEKLFF.

This sequence joins TRBV6-5 and TRBJ2-2; D remains unclear. Trimming removed 0 bases from V and 2 bases from J, with 4 bases in between. CDR1 MNHEY and CDR2 SVGAGI come from the germline V gene. The CDR3 is made up of 14 amino acids. CDR3 in DNA: TGTGCCAGCAGTTACTCCCTAAACACCGGGGAGCTGTTTTTT. Its translation is CASSYSLNTGELFF.